One and the same sample provided the 30 T cell receptor beta chains below, sequenced in a study of cytomegalovirus exposure and HLA in healthy donors. The PCR was carried out with 60 Vbeta primers and 13 Jbeta primers. Generated by immunoSEQ multiplex PCR, the TCRdb table keeps only in-frame clones and is missing some. The repertoire holds about 190,000 clones, around 77% seen once, with roughly 1.5% in the top ten. Sequencing was performed on PBMCs. The source of these receptors is a young woman in good health and CMV-seronegative.

This rearrangement joins TRBV9 to TRBJ1-2; 10 bases agree with TRBD1. The V gene's germline CDR1 is SGDLS and CDR2 YYNGEE. The CDR3 consists of 16 residues. V gave up 4 bases and J gave up 2 bases; unmatched junction bases: 8. The CDR3 loop reads CASSIGQGDRNYGYTF. The CDR3 DNA reads TGTGCCAGCAGCATAGGACAGGGGGACAGAAACTATGGCTACACCTTC.

The chain combines TRBV11-3 with TRBJ2-3; no firm D call. CDR3 length: 16 amino acids. Germline CDR1 SGHNT, CDR2 YENEEA. Trimming removed 11 bases at V and 1 base at J, with 22 bases between. CDR3 sequence: CASYGPTESGTDTQYF. The CDR3, as DNA: TGTGCCTCGTATGGGCCTACGGAATCTGGCACAGATACGCAGTATTTT.

The chain uses TRBV2 and TRBJ2-5; possibly TRBD1 for D (6 bases). CDR1 and CDR2 (germline): SNHLY, FYNNEI. The CDR3 runs 14 residues. Deletions cut 6 bases from V and 2 bases from J, with 13 bases between. The CDR3 protein is CASSPEQGQETQYF. The CDR3 region has the DNA TGTGCCAGCAGCCCCGAACAGGGACAAGAGACCCAGTACTTC. The full variable domain, its missing parts supplied by reference TRBV2 and TRBJ2-5, is EPEVTQTPSHQVTQMGQEVILRCVPISNHLYFYWYRQILGQKVEFLVSFYNNEISEKSEIFDDQFSVERPDGSNFTLKIRSTKLEDSAMYFCASSPEQGQETQYFGPGTRLLVL.

Only a few counts were recorded for this clone. J is TRBJ1-3 and V is TRBV30; the D gene is possibly TRBD1 (6 bases). The V gene's germline CDR1 is GTSNPN and CDR2 SVGIG (reference sequence). Trimming removed 2 bases at V and 0 bases at J, with 11 bases between. The CDR3 runs 15 residues. The CDR3 DNA reads as TGTGCCTGGAGTCCGGGACACTTCTCTGGAAACACCATATATTTT. Translating it yields CAWSPGHFSGNTIYF.

The chain has TRBV19 and TRBJ2-7, with D maybe TRBD2 (5 bases). The V end lost 7 bases, the J end lost 6 bases, and 13 bases lay between the germline ends. Germline V CDR1 and CDR2: LNHDA, SQIVND (reference sequence). There are 12 residues in the CDR3. The CDR3 protein is CASNTGSSEQYF. The CDR3 DNA is TGTGCCAGTAACACGGGAAGTAGCGAGCAGTACTTC. The variable domain in full, completed from reference TRBV19 and TRBJ2-7, reads DGGITQSPKYLFRKEGQNVTLSCEQNLNHDAMYWYRQDPGQGLRLIYYSQIVNDFQKGDIAEGYSVSREKKESFPLTVTSAQKNPTAFYLCASNTGSSEQYFGPGTRLTVT.

J is TRBJ2-7 and V is TRBV6-5; D is perhaps TRBD2 (6 bases). Per the germline V gene, CDR1 is MNHEY and CDR2 is SVGAGI. The germline V and J ends were trimmed by 6 bases and 7 bases, with 22 bases remaining between them. This CDR3 spans 15 amino acids. The CDR3 DNA is TGTGCCAGCAGGGACCCAGCCGCGGGACGGGGAGAGCAGTACTTC. Amino acids: CASRDPAAGRGEQYF.

V usage is TRBV5-1 and J usage is TRBJ2-2, with D perhaps TRBD2 (5 bases). CDR1 SGHRS and CDR2 YFSETQ come from the germline V gene. This CDR3 is built from 16 residues. V was shortened by 4 bases and J by 0 bases, with 13 bases between the two germline ends. The CDR3 loop is CASSPGRDSNTGELFF. The CDR3 bases are TGCGCCAGCAGCCCCGGACGGGATTCGAACACCGGGGAGCTGTTTTTT.

The chain carries TRBV5-1 and TRBJ1-1; D not resolved. V was cut by 0 bases and J by 1 base, with 4 bases left in between. This CDR3 comprises 13 residues. Germline V gives CDR1 SGHRS, CDR2 YFSETQ. The CDR3 here is CASSLDQNTEAFF. In DNA, the CDR3 is TGCGCCAGCAGCTTGGATCAGAACACTGAAGCTTTCTTT.

To note about this clone: Other DNA sequences within the sample encode an identical CDR3. CDR3 region: CASSLRGSQPQHF. CDR3 nucleotide sequence: TGTGCCAGCAGCTTACGAGGGTCCCAGCCCCAGCATTTT. The chain carries TRBV7-2 and TRBJ1-5; D unresolved. CDR3 size: 13 residues. V dropped 2 bases and J dropped 7 bases, with 9 bases sitting between them. Germline loops: CDR1 SGHTA, CDR2 FQGNSA.

The genes are TRBV6-1 and TRBJ1-5, with D possibly being TRBD1 (6 bases). The CDR3 is made up of 16 amino acids. The V end lost 0 bases, the J end lost 4 bases, and 13 bases lay between the germline ends. Looked up from germline, CDR1 is MNHNS and CDR2 is SASEGT. The CDR3 region is CASSEAGQPGNQPQHF. In nucleotides, the CDR3 is TGTGCCAGCAGTGAAGCTGGACAGCCTGGGAATCAGCCCCAGCATTTT.

The V call is TRBV6-5, the J call TRBJ1-1, with D tentatively TRBD1 (5 bases). The ends were cut back, 9 bases at V and 0 bases at J, with 11 bases in the middle. Germline V lookup: CDR1 MNHEY, CDR2 SVGAGI. The CDR3 extends over 13 amino acids. Written as DNA, the CDR3 is TGTGCCAGTGAAGACAGTCTGAACACTGAAGCTTTCTTT. Translating gives CASEDSLNTEAFF.

J is TRBJ1-4 and V is TRBV28, with 7 bases aligning to TRBD1. CDR3 length equals 15 residues. Germline CDR1 is MDHEN and CDR2 is SYDVKM. The V and J ends lost 5 bases and 4 bases, in that order; junction bases with no gene match: 7. CDR3 protein: CASSPGGTGNEKLFF. The CDR3 DNA sequence: TGTGCCAGCAGTCCAGGGGGTACAGGTAATGAAAAACTGTTTTTT.

This clone appeared a few times. Other DNA sequences in this sample translate to the same CDR3. The J gene is TRBJ1-5, the V gene TRBV28; TRBD1 is a possible D gene (5 bases). This CDR3 has 14 amino acids. Germline lookup yields CDR1 MDHEN and CDR2 SYDVKM. Trimming removed 2 bases from V and 6 bases from J, with 11 bases in between. The CDR3 DNA is TGTGCCAGCAGTTTAATCCAGGGTCGTCAGCCCCAGCATTTT. Translated: CASSLIQGRQPQHF.

Concerning this clone: Other nucleotide sequences from this sample produce the same CDR3. This chain joins TRBV2 and TRBJ2-3, with 7 bases lining up with TRBD2. Germline trimming cut 4 bases from V and 1 base from J; bases unmatched to any gene: 2. The CDR3 is made up of 14 amino acids. The germline V gene encodes CDR1 SNHLY and CDR2 FYNNEI. CDR3 DNA: TGTGCCAGCAGTGTGGCGGGGGGCACAGATACGCAGTATTTT. Amino acids: CASSVAGGTDTQYF.

The chain couples TRBV6-1 to TRBJ2-4; tentative D call: TRBD2 (7 bases). Trimming cost V 2 bases and J 6 bases, with 11 bases left between them. Germline loops: CDR1 MNHNS, CDR2 SASEGT. The CDR3 length is 14 residues. CDR3 protein: CASSESGGGNIQYF. In DNA, the CDR3 is TGTGCCAGCAGTGAATCGGGGGGCGGAAACATTCAGTACTTC.

The rearrangement joins TRBV30 to TRBJ2-1; TRBD1 aligns across 7 bases. Germline V gene sequence: CDR1 GTSNPN, CDR2 SVGIG (reference sequence). Trimming removed 4 bases from V and 0 bases from J; junction bases left unmatched: 9. The CDR3 has 16 amino acids. The CDR3 DNA follows: TGTGCCTGGATTGACCGGGACAGCGACTCCTACAATGAGCAGTTCTTC. Translation: CAWIDRDSDSYNEQFF.

The J gene is TRBJ2-7, the V gene TRBV28, with D perhaps TRBD1 (6 bases). Germline V gene sequence: CDR1 MDHEN, CDR2 SYDVKM. The CDR3 runs 12 residues. The CDR3 DNA sequence: TGTGCAGAGAACACAGGGTCCGACGAGCAGTACTTC. This encodes CAENTGSDEQYF.

J is TRBJ2-3 and V is TRBV9; no clear D gene. CDR3 length: 12 amino acids. Trimming removed 4 bases from V and 2 bases from J, with 5 bases in between. Germline V gives CDR1 SGDLS, CDR2 YYNGEE. The CDR3 region has the DNA TGTGCCAGCAGCATCAACACAGATACGCAGTATTTT. Translated, it gives CASSINTDTQYF.

The gene calls are TRBV7-2 and TRBJ2-7; TRBD1 matches at 9 bases. The junction had 11 bases not matched to a gene; V was cut back by 5 bases and J by 6 bases. This CDR3 region has 15 residues. Germline values: CDR1 SGHTA, CDR2 FQGNSA. CDR3 sequence: CASSVSGQGISEQYF. The CDR3 DNA reads TGTGCCAGCAGCGTATCTGGACAGGGGATTTCCGAGCAGTACTTC.

The table lists this clone with a count of one. The rearrangement uses TRBV6-1 and TRBJ2-1, with TRBD1 matching 10 bases. There are 16 residues in the CDR3. V lost 0 bases and J lost 7; bases outside the gene matches: 6. In germline, CDR1 is MNHNS, CDR2 SASEGT. The CDR3 spells CASSEAGGQGKNEQFF. Written as DNA, the CDR3 is TGTGCCAGCAGTGAAGCAGGGGGACAGGGGAAGAATGAGCAGTTCTTC.

Comment on this clone: This sample also contains other DNA sequences that code for the same CDR3. The chain employs TRBV29-1 and TRBJ1-2, with unresolved D. Per the germline V gene, CDR1 is SQVTM and CDR2 is ANQGSEA. The CDR3 loop spans 11 amino acids. Trimming took off 3 bases at V and 1 base at J, with 3 bases between the two ends. This CDR3 is CSVDSNYGYTF. For the CDR3, the DNA is TGCAGCGTTGACAGTAACTATGGCTACACCTTC.

This clone was counted between two and nine times. The chain combines TRBV7-3 with TRBJ1-2, with D possibly being TRBD1 (6 bases). V lost 6 bases to trimming and J lost 4 bases, with 18 bases between them. CDR3 length: 15 residues. The V gene's germline CDR1 is SGHTA and CDR2 FQGTGA. CDR3 nucleotides: TGTGCCAGCAGAGTAGGGCAGGGGCACTTCTATGGCTACACCTTC. This translates into CASRVGQGHFYGYTF.

This chain connects TRBV28 to TRBJ2-7, with 8 bases matching TRBD1. The ends lost 2 bases at V and 0 bases at J; junction bases unmatched: 6. CDR1 is MDHEN, CDR2 SYDVKM, per germline. The CDR3 length is 16 residues. CDR3 nucleotides: TGTGCCAGCAGTTTAAACCCCAGGGGGCCCTCCTACGAGCAGTACTTC. Translating gives CASSLNPRGPSYEQYF.

The genes are TRBV5-1 and TRBJ2-7; perhaps TRBD1 as D (7 bases). Trimming took 4 bases from V and 2 from J, leaving 16 bases between them. CDR1 is SGHRS, CDR2 YFSETQ, per germline. The CDR3 is 15 residues long. The CDR3 DNA sequence: TGCGCCAGCAGCCCCCAGGGGGGCGTCCCCTACGAGCAGTACTTC. This encodes CASSPQGGVPYEQYF.

The chain has TRBV5-1 and TRBJ1-6; 7 nucleotides agree with TRBD1. The germline gives CDR1 SGHRS, CDR2 YFSETQ. This CDR3 is built from 15 residues. V gave up 4 bases and J gave up 8 bases; unmatched junction bases: 9. The CDR3 loop is CASSAGQAGHSPLHF. The CDR3 DNA follows: TGCGCCAGCAGCGCCGGACAGGCGGGTCATTCACCCCTCCACTTT.

This clone was seen a single time. The chain recombines TRBV6-5 with TRBJ2-1; TRBD2 aligns across 12 bases. CDR1 and CDR2 (germline): MNHEY, SVGAGI. This CDR3 comprises 16 residues. V was pared by 2 bases and J by 7 bases, with 6 bases of the junction left unmatched. The CDR3 region is CASSYLTSGGNNEQFF. CDR3 nucleotide sequence: TGTGCCAGCAGTTACCTTACTAGCGGGGGGAATAATGAGCAGTTCTTC.

The chain links TRBV10-2 to TRBJ2-3, with 7 bases matching TRBD2. The germline gives CDR1 WSHSY, CDR2 SAAADI. The CDR3 has 16 amino acids. V lost 6 bases and J lost 0; bases outside the gene matches: 9. CDR3 in amino acids: CASSPRGETSTDTQYF. The CDR3, as DNA: TGCGCCAGCAGCCCCCGGGGGGAAACTAGCACAGATACGCAGTATTTT.

The chain has TRBV4-1 and TRBJ1-5; D unresolved. CDR1 and CDR2 from the germline V gene are MGHRA and YSYEKL. Trimming pared 1 base from V and 0 bases from J, leaving 7 bases between. The CDR3 is 15 residues long. The CDR3 is CASSQVQDSNQPQHF. DNA of the CDR3: TGCGCCAGCAGCCAAGTGCAGGATAGCAATCAGCCCCAGCATTTT.

The V and J genes are TRBV6-1 and TRBJ1-4; maybe TRBD1 (6 bases). The V gene's germline CDR1 is MNHNS and CDR2 SASEGT. V was clipped by 0 bases and J by 5 bases, with 10 bases between them. This CDR3 region has 15 residues. The CDR3 region is CASSEAQGGNEKLFF. For the CDR3, the DNA is TGTGCCAGCAGTGAAGCACAGGGCGGCAATGAAAAACTGTTTTTT.

This clone was recorded a few times. The chain links TRBV28 to TRBJ1-1; D remains ambiguous. The V and J ends lost 5 bases and 1 base respectively, with 11 bases between them. This CDR3 comprises 14 residues. CDR1 MDHEN and CDR2 SYDVKM come from the germline V gene. The CDR3 DNA reads TGTGCCAGCAGTCTCTCGGGAGGGAACACTGAAGCTTTCTTT. It yields the protein CASSLSGGNTEAFF.